This T cell receptor (beta chain) originates from a study of cytomegalovirus exposure and HLA in healthy donors. Across the study: Drawn from HLA-typed donors, roughly 87 million unique TCRs were held in an early data release.

CDR1 SGHTA and CDR2 FQGNSA come from the germline V gene. Unmatched junction bases numbered 4, after V lost 5 bases and J lost 2 bases. This CDR3 has 15 amino acids. With 60 Vbeta and 13 Jbeta primers, the PCR was carried out. The protocol was immunoSEQ multiplex PCR, while the TCRdb copy is restricted to in-frame clones and leaves out a portion. The sample includes about 170,000 clones, roughly 83% of them seen just once. The receptor comes from a woman aged 45-59 years in good health and CMV-seronegative. The sequencing input was PBMCs. The J gene is TRBJ1-5, the V gene TRBV7-2; 9 bases are a match to TRBD1. The CDR3 is CASSEQGARNQPQHF. The CDR3 DNA reads as TGTGCCAGCAGCGAACAGGGGGCTCGCAATCAGCCCCAGCATTTT.